The clone carrying this T cell receptor (beta chain) was seen only a few times. The target antigen is unknown. Profiling relied on immunoSEQ multiplex PCR, and the TCRdb table lists in-frame clones only, not all of them. The data show about 230,000 clones, over 60% seen once. The V gene end was trimmed by 6 bases and the J gene end by 1 base; junction bases not matched to a gene: 3. There are 14 residues in the CDR3. Germline V CDR1 and CDR2: WSHSY, SAAADI. The data belong to a study of shared clonotypes between healthy human individuals. Whole-study findings and limits: Blood alone was sampled, and tissue repertoires likely differ.

The rearrangement joins TRBV10-2 to TRBJ2-1; TRBD2 agrees at 7 bases. This receptor was obtained from a young man in good health. The sample comprised memory CD4+ T cells sorted from blood. Subset denoted: CD45RA-negative fraction. The CDR3 region is CASREAGSYNEQFF. The CDR3 DNA is TGCGCCAGCAGGGAAGCGGGATCCTACAATGAGCAGTTCTTC.